This is a list of T cell receptor beta chains from one sample in a study of cytomegalovirus exposure and HLA in healthy donors. Assay: immunoSEQ multiplex PCR; the TCRdb copy retains only in-frame clones and omits some. The sample lists under 200,000 clones; roughly 80% were seen once. Sample: PBMCs. The receptors come from a young woman in good health and CMV-seronegative. Both conserved end residues are part of each CDR3. A D gene is named only where the DNA matches it firmly. Size is stated for part of the rows, as once, few or many counts, or as a class when the clone is expanded.

clone_size	j_call	d_call	v_call	cdr3_aa	cdr3_nt
.	TRBJ2-3	TRBD2	TRBV14	CASSHGAGGDTDTQYF	TGTGCCAGCAGCCACGGAGCGGGAGGCGACACAGATACGCAGTATTTT
.	TRBJ1-1	.	TRBV7-9	CASSVISGTNEAFF	TGTGCCAGCAGCGTAATCTCCGGGACAAATGAAGCTTTCTTT
.	TRBJ2-3	.	TRBV29-1	CSVAGSTDTQYF	TGCAGCGTTGCGGGGAGCACAGATACGCAGTATTTT
.	TRBJ2-7	.	TRBV28	CASSPGLQGSIIYEQYF	TGTGCCAGCAGTCCAGGATTACAGGGATCTATAATCTACGAGCAGTACTTC
.	TRBJ2-1	TRBD1	TRBV13	CASHSRGQGLRRGRGEQFF	TGTGCCAGCCACAGCCGGGGACAGGGCCTCAGACGAGGTAGGGGGGAGCAGTTCTTC
once	TRBJ2-2	TRBD2	TRBV11-2	CASSLGTLADTGELFF	TGTGCCAGCAGCTTAGGAACCCTAGCGGACACCGGGGAGCTGTTTTTT
.	TRBJ2-7	.	TRBV25-1	CASSQGAFHEQYF	TGTGCCAGCAGCCAAGGGGCATTTCACGAGCAGTACTTC
.	TRBJ2-7	TRBD1	TRBV19	CASSFRTGAYEQYF	TGTGCCAGTAGTTTTAGGACAGGGGCCTACGAGCAGTACTTC
.	TRBJ2-1	TRBD1	TRBV6-5	CASSYRQGSDNEQFF	TGTGCCAGCAGTTACCGACAGGGGAGTGACAATGAGCAGTTCTTC
.	TRBJ1-1	.	TRBV7-2	CASSLAVSPRGAFF	TGTGCCAGCAGCTTGGCAGTTTCTCCACGCGGGGCTTTCTTT
.	TRBJ1-2	TRBD1	TRBV29-1	CSVHRGGDYGYTF	TGCAGCGTCCACAGGGGGGGCGACTATGGCTACACCTTC
once	TRBJ2-5	TRBD1	TRBV7-9	CASSFRQGDYQETQYF	TGTGCCAGCAGCTTTCGACAGGGAGATTACCAAGAGACCCAGTACTTC
.	TRBJ2-2	TRBD2	TRBV4-3	CASSRGLAGAPNTGELFF	TGCGCCAGCAGCCGGGGACTAGCGGGAGCCCCAAACACCGGGGAGCTGTTTTTT
few	TRBJ2-1	TRBD2	TRBV6-5	CASSSGLARNEQFF	TGTGCCAGCAGTTCGGGACTAGCGAGGAATGAGCAGTTCTTC
few	TRBJ2-3	TRBD2	TRBV5-4	CASSLSGGGQYF	TGTGCCAGCAGCTTGTCGGGCGGGGGGCAGTATTTT
.	TRBJ2-4	.	TRBV28	CASSYLAGWNIQYF	TGTGCCAGCAGCTATCTCGCGGGATGGAACATTCAGTACTTC
.	TRBJ2-3	TRBD2	TRBV9	CASSPRTSGRDTQYF	TGTGCCAGCAGCCCACGGACTAGCGGGAGGGATACGCAGTATTTT
.	TRBJ1-1	TRBD1	TRBV19	CASSMTSGQGGTEAFF	TGTGCCAGTAGTATGACATCGGGACAGGGAGGCACTGAAGCTTTCTTT
few	TRBJ2-3	.	TRBV9	CASSPSVGQGFTDTQYF	TGTGCCAGCAGCCCGTCAGTGGGGCAGGGGTTCACAGATACGCAGTATTTT
.	TRBJ1-1	.	TRBV4-3	CASSQDKGLNTEAFF	TGCGCCAGCAGCCAAGATAAGGGGCTGAACACTGAAGCTTTCTTT
once	TRBJ2-3	TRBD2	TRBV13	CAIDGVDRLAGRADTQYF	TGTGCCATCGACGGGGTTGATCGACTAGCAGGGAGGGCAGATACGCAGTATTTT
.	TRBJ1-2	.	TRBV5-4	CASSLTVAAPGGYTF	TGTGCCAGCAGCCTGACCGTGGCCGCCCCGGGAGGCTACACCTTC
.	TRBJ2-5	TRBD2	TRBV6-5	CASRQTSGGTQYF	TGTGCCAGCAGGCAAACTAGCGGCGGGACCCAGTACTTC
few	TRBJ2-3	.	TRBV6-5	CASSYSPSPIGDTQYF	TGTGCCAGCAGTTACTCGCCTAGCCCCATTGGGGATACGCAGTATTTT
.	TRBJ2-5	TRBD1	TRBV7-2	CASSSESGGGETQYF	TGTGCCAGCAGCTCAGAATCAGGGGGCGGGGAGACCCAGTACTTC
.	TRBJ1-2	.	TRBV6-1	CASVSWGHYGYTF	TGTGCCAGCGTGTCTTGGGGGCACTATGGCTACACCTTC
.	TRBJ1-4	TRBD1	TRBV19	CATSDRATNEKLFF	TGTGCCACCTCGGACAGGGCCACTAATGAAAAACTGTTTTTT
.	TRBJ1-1	TRBD1	TRBV19	CATRTGGPNTEAFF	TGTGCCACTCGGACAGGGGGCCCCAACACTGAAGCTTTCTTT
.	TRBJ2-4	.	TRBV4-3	CASSQDWRGLAKNIQYF	TGCGCCAGCAGCCAAGATTGGCGGGGTTTAGCCAAAAACATTCAGTACTTC
.	TRBJ1-1	.	TRBV30	CAWTWRSEAFF	TGTGCCTGGACCTGGAGGTCTGAAGCTTTCTTT
.	TRBJ2-6	.	TRBV11-3	CASSPQGGVLTF	TGTGCCAGCAGCCCTCAAGGGGGCGTCCTGACTTTC
.	TRBJ1-5	TRBD1	TRBV7-2	CASSPRTGEYSNQPQHF	TGTGCCAGCAGCCCCCGGACAGGGGAATATAGCAATCAGCCCCAGCATTTT
.	TRBJ2-1	TRBD2	TRBV2	CASSDVFPLAGGDNEQFF	TGTGCCAGCAGTGACGTTTTTCCCTTAGCGGGAGGGGACAATGAGCAGTTCTTC
.	TRBJ1-5	.	TRBV28	CASSLAGYDQPQHF	TGTGCCAGCAGTTTAGCGGGGTACGATCAGCCCCAGCATTTT
.	TRBJ2-2	.	TRBV7-2	CASSLGLEAGELFF	TGTGCCAGCAGCTTAGGTCTAGAGGCCGGGGAGCTGTTTTTT
.	TRBJ2-5	.	TRBV15	CATSRAEYQETQYF	TGTGCCACCAGCAGAGCTGAGTACCAAGAGACCCAGTACTTC
.	TRBJ1-1	.	TRBV25-1	CASSEFQEGNTEAFF	TGTGCCAGCAGTGAATTTCAGGAGGGGAACACTGAAGCTTTCTTT
.	TRBJ2-1	TRBD2	TRBV19	CAVSGRAFNNEQFF	TGTGCCGTATCAGGGAGGGCATTTAACAATGAGCAGTTCTTC
.	TRBJ2-1	.	TRBV30	CAWGNGQLLSYNEQFF	TGTGCTTGGGGGAACGGACAACTACTCTCCTACAATGAGCAGTTCTTC
.	TRBJ2-2	TRBD1	TRBV10-2	CASTETGGRTGELFF	TGCGCCAGCACCGAAACAGGGGGCCGAACCGGGGAGCTGTTTTTT
.	TRBJ2-5	.	TRBV10-3	CAISNNGAQETQYF	TGTGCCATCAGCAACAATGGGGCCCAAGAGACCCAGTACTTC
.	TRBJ1-2	.	TRBV18	CASSPDGGTNYGYTF	TGTGCCAGCTCACCTGACGGGGGTACTAACTATGGCTACACCTTC
once	TRBJ2-3	.	TRBV29-1	CSVAGKYTDTQYF	TGCAGCGTTGCCGGGAAGTATACAGATACGCAGTATTTT
.	TRBJ2-5	TRBD2	TRBV29-1	CSVLGTSGSTRELETQYF	TGCAGCGTGCTAGGGACTAGCGGGAGCACAAGGGAGTTAGAGACCCAGTACTTC
.	TRBJ2-2	.	TRBV5-1	CASSLQGSTGELFF	TGCGCCAGCAGCTTACAGGGAAGCACCGGGGAGCTGTTTTTT
.	TRBJ2-3	TRBD2	TRBV5-6	CASSSTSGSDSDTQYF	TGTGCCAGCAGCTCGACTAGCGGGAGTGACTCAGATACGCAGTATTTT
.	TRBJ2-1	TRBD2	TRBV4-2	CASSPRLANSDEQFF	TGTGCCAGCAGCCCCAGACTAGCAAATTCAGATGAGCAGTTCTTC
.	TRBJ2-5	TRBD2	TRBV7-2	CASSARLAGLQETQYF	TGTGCCAGCAGCGCCCGACTAGCGGGACTCCAAGAGACCCAGTACTTC
few	TRBJ1-1	.	TRBV30	CAWSLDVGAEAFF	TGTGCCTGGAGCTTGGACGTCGGGGCTGAAGCTTTCTTT